Each of the 9 T cell receptor beta chains below was sequenced from the same sample in a study of tumor and adjacent non-tumor tissue in lung cancer. The template was RNA from unsorted bulk tissue. More than 3 cm separated this lung sample from the edge of the tumor. TCRbeta libraries were built with three rounds of nested PCR, modified from ARM-PCR. TCRdb processed the multiplex PCR reads anew with MiXCR; each CDR3 protein has one entry. This sample has over 100,000 distinct CDR3 sequences, with about 65% found just once. Sequencing used distant non-tumor lung tissue. All receptors derive from a man aged 60-69 years with non-small cell lung cancer.

Comment on this clonotype: At one end, the junction sequence differs from germline, possibly due to a read error. The rearrangement joins TRBV4-3 to TRBJ2-1, with TRBD2 matching 11 bases. Germline V gives CDR1 LGHNA, CDR2 YSLEER. The CDR3 has 13 residues. The CDR3: CASSPRTSGWQFF. The CDR3 bases are TGCGCCAGCAGCCCCAGGACTAGCGGGTGGCAGTTTTTC.

About this clonotype itself: Compared with germline, one end of the junction differs, possibly owing to a read error. The CDR3 spells CASGGTTYEQYF. CDR3 bases: TGTGCCAGCGGAGGGACAACCTACGAGCAGTATTTC. V usage is TRBV6-5 and J usage is TRBJ2-7; D is possibly TRBD1 or TRBD2 (6 bases each). The CDR3 runs 12 residues. Germline CDR1 reads MNHEY; CDR2 reads SVGAGI.

This chain links TRBV29-1 with TRBJ2-4; weak D call: TRBD2 (6 bases). The CDR3 length is 16 residues. Germline loops: CDR1 SQVTM, CDR2 ANQGSEA. V was clipped by 1 base and J by 5 bases, with 18 bases between them. The CDR3 region has the DNA TGCAGCGTTGAAGTCTTAGATAGTGGGACTGAAAACATTCAGTACTTC. This sequence encodes CSVEVLDSGTENIQYF.

The chain links TRBV28 to TRBJ2-2, with TRBD2 matching over 9 bases. The CDR3 extends over 16 amino acids. The germline V gene has CDR1 MDHEN and CDR2 SYDVKM. The ends lost 7 bases at V and 7 bases at J; junction bases unmatched: 13. The CDR3 coding sequence is TGTGCCAGCAACTCCCCGGGACTAGCAGGAGGCGGGGAGCTGTTTTTT. Its translation is CASNSPGLAGGGELFF.

In this sample, this clonotype turned up many times. The chain joins TRBV6-5 to TRBJ2-1; 9 bases line up with TRBD1. The V and J ends lost 2 bases and 6 bases, in that order; junction bases with no gene match: 5. The length of the CDR3 is 15 residues. Looked up from germline, CDR1 is MNHEY and CDR2 is SVGAGI. CDR3 DNA: TGTGCCAGCAGTTACGGGGGACAGGGTACCAATGAGCAGTTCTTC. Its translation is CASSYGGQGTNEQFF.

Comment on this clonotype: It may be a read error: a sequence one base away is much more abundant. The chain couples TRBV6-6 to TRBJ2-1; TRBD2 agrees at 10 bases. Germline CDR1 and CDR2: MNHNY and SVGAGI (reference sequence). CDR3 length: 14 amino acids. The CDR3 protein is CGSSILAGVDEQFF. DNA of the CDR3: TGTGGCAGCAGTATTCTAGCGGGAGTGGATGAGCAGTTCTTC.

This clonotype occurred many times. The V gene is TRBV28, the J gene TRBJ1-2; D possibly corresponds to TRBD1 (5 bases). Germline CDR1 MDHEN, CDR2 SYDVKM. V was cut by 8 bases and J by 8 bases, with 24 bases left in between. The CDR3 extends over 15 amino acids. The CDR3 protein is CASLSLGAKGGGYTF. In DNA form, the CDR3 reads TGTGCCAGCCTATCGTTAGGGGCCAAAGGCGGCGGCTACACCTTC.

As to this clonotype: Being one base from a much bigger clone, this may be a read error. The chain combines TRBV12-3 or TRBV12-4 with TRBJ1-1; 7 bases map to TRBD1. There are 14 residues in the CDR3. The CDR3, as DNA: TGTGCCAGCAGACTCACAGGGGTCAACACTGAAGCTTCCTTT. Translating it yields CASRLTGVNTEASF.

With respect to this clonotype: A much larger clone lies one base from this, so it may be a read error. The J gene is TRBJ2-5, the V gene TRBV29-1; D gene unclear. This CDR3 is built from 13 residues. V lost 6 bases to trimming and J lost 2 bases, with 13 bases between them. CDR1 and CDR2 from the germline V gene are SQVTM and ANQGSEA. The CDR3 DNA reads as TGCAGCGTGGATCCGAGAGCTCAAGAGACCCAGTACTTC. Translating gives CSVDPRAQETQYF. The complete variable domain, with remaining parts taken from reference TRBV29-1 and TRBJ2-5, reads SAVISQKPSRDICQRGTSLTIQCQVDSQVTMMFWYRQQPGQSLTLIATANQGSEATYESGFVIDKFPISRPNLTFSTLTVSNMSPEDSSIYLCSVDPRAQETQYFGPGTRLLVL.